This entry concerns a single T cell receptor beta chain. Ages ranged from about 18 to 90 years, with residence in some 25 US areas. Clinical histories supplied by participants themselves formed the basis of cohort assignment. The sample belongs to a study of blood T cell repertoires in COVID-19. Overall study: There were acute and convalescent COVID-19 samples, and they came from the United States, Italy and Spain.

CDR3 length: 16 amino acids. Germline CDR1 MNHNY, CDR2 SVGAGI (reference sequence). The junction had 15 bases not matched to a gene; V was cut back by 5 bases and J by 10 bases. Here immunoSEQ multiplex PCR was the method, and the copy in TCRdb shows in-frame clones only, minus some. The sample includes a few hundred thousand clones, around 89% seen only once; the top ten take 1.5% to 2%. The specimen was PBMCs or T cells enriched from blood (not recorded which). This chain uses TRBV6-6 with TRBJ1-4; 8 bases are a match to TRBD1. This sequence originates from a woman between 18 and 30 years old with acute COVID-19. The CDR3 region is CASSRVRDRFFGKLFF. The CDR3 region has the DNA TGTGCCAGCAGTCGAGTGAGGGACAGGTTTTTTGGAAAACTGTTTTTT.